Listed below are T cell receptor beta chains from one sample, sequenced in a study of cytomegalovirus exposure and HLA in healthy donors. Assay used: immunoSEQ multiplex PCR; TCRdb lists only in-frame clones, some missing. The repertoire has about 150,000 clones, about 73% of them found once; the top ten carry 2.1%. Material: PBMCs. Receptor source: a woman aged 60-75 years in good health and CMV-seropositive. CDR3s include the opening cysteine and the closing phenylalanine or tryptophan. Each record gives: J gene, D gene, V gene, clone size, CDR3 DNA, CDR3 protein. A D gene is named only where the DNA matches it firmly. Only part of the rows carry a size: once, few, many, or a class if the clone is expanded.

J gene: TRBJ2-4; D gene: TRBD2; V gene: TRBV28; clone size: .; CDR3 DNA: TGTGCCAGCAGTAGGACTAGCGGGAGAAACATTCAGTACTTC; CDR3 protein: CASSRTSGRNIQYF
J gene: TRBJ2-1; D gene: .; V gene: TRBV5-1; clone size: .; CDR3 DNA: TGCGCCAGCAGCTTGGATTTCTCATCGAGCTCCTACAATGAGCAGTTCTTC; CDR3 protein: CASSLDFSSSSYNEQFF
J gene: TRBJ1-5; D gene: .; V gene: TRBV19; clone size: .; CDR3 DNA: TGTGCCAGTAGGGAACAGGGTCTCAATCAGCCCCAGCATTTT; CDR3 protein: CASREQGLNQPQHF
J gene: TRBJ1-5; D gene: .; V gene: TRBV27; clone size: .; CDR3 DNA: TGTGCCAGCAGTTTATCGGGAGGACTTAGCAATCAGCCCCAGCATTTT; CDR3 protein: CASSLSGGLSNQPQHF
J gene: TRBJ2-2; D gene: TRBD1; V gene: TRBV2; clone size: .; CDR3 DNA: TGTGCCAGCAGTGGACAGGGGGTAAACACCGGGGAGCTGTTTTTT; CDR3 protein: CASSGQGVNTGELFF
J gene: TRBJ1-1; D gene: .; V gene: TRBV7-8; clone size: .; CDR3 DNA: TGTGCCAGCAGCTTGCGGGTTGACACTGAAGCTTTCTTT; CDR3 protein: CASSLRVDTEAFF
J gene: TRBJ2-3; D gene: TRBD2; V gene: TRBV5-4; clone size: once; CDR3 DNA: TGTGCCAGCAGCTTGATTAGCGGGAGCACAGATACGCAGTATTTT; CDR3 protein: CASSLISGSTDTQYF
J gene: TRBJ2-7; D gene: .; V gene: TRBV5-1; clone size: .; CDR3 DNA: TGCGCCAGCAGCTTGAGTGGAGGGTACCACGAGCAGTACTTC; CDR3 protein: CASSLSGGYHEQYF
J gene: TRBJ1-2; D gene: .; V gene: TRBV6-5; clone size: few; CDR3 DNA: TGTGCCAGCAGTCAACAGGGTCATACGGGCTACACCTTC; CDR3 protein: CASSQQGHTGYTF
J gene: TRBJ1-2; D gene: TRBD1; V gene: TRBV9; clone size: .; CDR3 DNA: TGTGCCAGCAGCGTAGAGGCAGGGGGATACTATGGCTACACCTTC; CDR3 protein: CASSVEAGGYYGYTF
J gene: TRBJ1-1; D gene: .; V gene: TRBV27; clone size: .; CDR3 DNA: TGTGCCAGCAGTTTAAGCACAGGGCATCGGAACACTGAAGCTTTCTTT; CDR3 protein: CASSLSTGHRNTEAFF
J gene: TRBJ1-5; D gene: TRBD1; V gene: TRBV5-8; clone size: many; CDR3 DNA: TGTGCCAGCAGGGACAGGGGCCCTAGCAATCAGCCCCAGCATTTT; CDR3 protein: CASRDRGPSNQPQHF
J gene: TRBJ2-3; D gene: TRBD2; V gene: TRBV7-2; clone size: .; CDR3 DNA: TGTGCCAGCAGCTTAGGCAGCGGGAGGGCGGCAGATACGCAGTATTTT; CDR3 protein: CASSLGSGRAADTQYF
J gene: TRBJ2-7; D gene: TRBD1; V gene: TRBV5-1; clone size: .; CDR3 DNA: TGCGCCAGCAGCTTTAAGGACAGGAGCGCTACGAACTACGAGCAGTACTTC; CDR3 protein: CASSFKDRSATNYEQYF
J gene: TRBJ1-1; D gene: .; V gene: TRBV27; clone size: .; CDR3 DNA: TGTGCCAGCATGAAATCGGGGAACACTGAAGCTTTCTTT; CDR3 protein: CASMKSGNTEAFF
J gene: TRBJ2-7; D gene: TRBD1; V gene: TRBV5-1; clone size: .; CDR3 DNA: TGCGCCAGCAGCTCGGGACAGGGTCCCTACGAGCAGTACTTC; CDR3 protein: CASSSGQGPYEQYF
J gene: TRBJ2-3; D gene: .; V gene: TRBV5-1; clone size: once; CDR3 DNA: TGCGCCAGCAGCTACAACACAGATACGCAGTATTTT; CDR3 protein: CASSYNTDTQYF
J gene: TRBJ2-1; D gene: TRBD1; V gene: TRBV4-1; clone size: .; CDR3 DNA: TGCGCCAGCAGCCCCCGAGGGACAGGGCCATCCTACAATGAGCAGTTCTTC; CDR3 protein: CASSPRGTGPSYNEQFF
J gene: TRBJ1-4; D gene: TRBD1; V gene: TRBV30; clone size: .; CDR3 DNA: TGTGCCTGGAGCGTCAGGACAGGGGGGGTTGAAAAACTGTTTTTT; CDR3 protein: CAWSVRTGGVEKLFF
J gene: TRBJ1-2; D gene: TRBD1; V gene: TRBV10-3; clone size: .; CDR3 DNA: TGTGCCATCAGTGAATATGCAGGGGGTTTAGGCTACACCTTC; CDR3 protein: CAISEYAGGLGYTF
J gene: TRBJ1-1; D gene: .; V gene: TRBV5-1; clone size: .; CDR3 DNA: TGCGCCAGCAGCTTGGAGGGGCTGAACACTGAAGCTTTCTTT; CDR3 protein: CASSLEGLNTEAFF
J gene: TRBJ2-3; D gene: TRBD2; V gene: TRBV5-1; clone size: once; CDR3 DNA: TGCGCCAGCAGCTTGGATGGCGGGAGTGTGACAGATACGCAGTATTTT; CDR3 protein: CASSLDGGSVTDTQYF
J gene: TRBJ2-2; D gene: .; V gene: TRBV7-2; clone size: .; CDR3 DNA: TGTGCCAGCAGCCCCCGATGGGGATCGGGGTACACCGGGGAGCTGTTTTTT; CDR3 protein: CASSPRWGSGYTGELFF
J gene: TRBJ2-3; D gene: TRBD2; V gene: TRBV5-6; clone size: .; CDR3 DNA: TGTGCCAGCAGCCCAACTAGCGGGAGCACAGATACGCAGTATTTT; CDR3 protein: CASSPTSGSTDTQYF
J gene: TRBJ1-2; D gene: .; V gene: TRBV11-2; clone size: .; CDR3 DNA: TGTGCCAGCAGCTTAGGGGCGTATGGCTACACCTTC; CDR3 protein: CASSLGAYGYTF
J gene: TRBJ1-1; D gene: .; V gene: TRBV6-6; clone size: .; CDR3 DNA: TGTGCCAGCAGTTCCGTAGGGGTCCCGAACACTGAAGCTTTCTTT; CDR3 protein: CASSSVGVPNTEAFF
J gene: TRBJ1-2; D gene: TRBD1; V gene: TRBV18; clone size: .; CDR3 DNA: TGTGCCAGCTCACCCCGCCAGGGGGAAAGAGGCTACACCTTC; CDR3 protein: CASSPRQGERGYTF
J gene: TRBJ1-2; D gene: TRBD1; V gene: TRBV2; clone size: .; CDR3 DNA: TGTGCCAGCAGTGAGAAACAGGGGGGCGGCTACACCTTC; CDR3 protein: CASSEKQGGGYTF
J gene: TRBJ2-1; D gene: .; V gene: TRBV7-3; clone size: few; CDR3 DNA: TGTGCCAGCAGCTTAACCGGGGGGCGGTACAATGAGCAGTTCTTC; CDR3 protein: CASSLTGGRYNEQFF
J gene: TRBJ2-5; D gene: .; V gene: TRBV4-2; clone size: .; CDR3 DNA: TGTGCCAGCAGCCGAAAAAATGGGGACAAAGAGACCCAGTACTTC; CDR3 protein: CASSRKNGDKETQYF
J gene: TRBJ1-1; D gene: .; V gene: TRBV6-5; clone size: .; CDR3 DNA: TGTGCCAGCAGTCTCAGGGGTTATTACACTGAAGCTTTCTTT; CDR3 protein: CASSLRGYYTEAFF
J gene: TRBJ1-2; D gene: TRBD1; V gene: TRBV18; clone size: .; CDR3 DNA: TGTGCCAGCTCACCCGGGACAGACTATGGCTACACCTTC; CDR3 protein: CASSPGTDYGYTF
J gene: TRBJ1-5; D gene: .; V gene: TRBV7-2; clone size: .; CDR3 DNA: TGTGCCAGCAGCTTAGCCAGACAGTTCAATCAGCCCCAGCATTTT; CDR3 protein: CASSLARQFNQPQHF
J gene: TRBJ1-3; D gene: .; V gene: TRBV19; clone size: .; CDR3 DNA: TGTGCCAGTAGTCCTCCAGGGTACTCTGGAAACACCATATATTTT; CDR3 protein: CASSPPGYSGNTIYF
J gene: TRBJ1-2; D gene: TRBD1; V gene: TRBV5-1; clone size: few; CDR3 DNA: TGCGCCAGCAGCTCCGGACAGGGGGCGAATGGCTACACCTTC; CDR3 protein: CASSSGQGANGYTF
J gene: TRBJ2-2; D gene: TRBD1; V gene: TRBV5-5; clone size: .; CDR3 DNA: TGTGCCAGCAGCTTGGGACAGGGTTCCACCGGGGAGCTGTTTTTT; CDR3 protein: CASSLGQGSTGELFF
J gene: TRBJ1-1; D gene: .; V gene: TRBV12-5; clone size: .; CDR3 DNA: TGTGCTAGTGGTAACTCCGTTGGGCAGGGTTTTTCCGACACTGAAGCTTTCTTT; CDR3 protein: CASGNSVGQGFSDTEAFF
J gene: TRBJ1-1; D gene: .; V gene: TRBV7-3; clone size: .; CDR3 DNA: TGTGCCAGCAGCGGGGGACAAAACACTGAAGCTTTCTTT; CDR3 protein: CASSGGQNTEAFF
J gene: TRBJ2-7; D gene: TRBD1; V gene: TRBV7-9; clone size: .; CDR3 DNA: TGTGCCAGCAGCCAGAGGGACAGGGGACGGTACGAGCAGTACTTC; CDR3 protein: CASSQRDRGRYEQYF
J gene: TRBJ1-3; D gene: .; V gene: TRBV5-1; clone size: few; CDR3 DNA: TGCGCCAGCGGCAGGGGACCAAGCTCTGGAAACACCATATATTTT; CDR3 protein: CASGRGPSSGNTIYF
J gene: TRBJ2-1; D gene: .; V gene: TRBV12-5; clone size: .; CDR3 DNA: TGTGCTAGTGGTACTAGCCGAAGTGAGCAGTTCTTC; CDR3 protein: CASGTSRSEQFF
J gene: TRBJ1-1; D gene: .; V gene: TRBV27; clone size: few; CDR3 DNA: TGTGCCAGCAGTTCCTGGACAGAGAACACTGAAGCTTTCTTT; CDR3 protein: CASSSWTENTEAFF
J gene: TRBJ2-1; D gene: .; V gene: TRBV9; clone size: .; CDR3 DNA: TGTGCCAGCAGCAGAGGGGGGGCGGAAATCAATGAGCAGTTCTTC; CDR3 protein: CASSRGGAEINEQFF
J gene: TRBJ1-4; D gene: .; V gene: TRBV15; clone size: .; CDR3 DNA: TGTGCCACCAGCAGGCAGGCGGGGAATGAAAAACTGTTTTTT; CDR3 protein: CATSRQAGNEKLFF
J gene: TRBJ1-5; D gene: .; V gene: TRBV5-4; clone size: once; CDR3 DNA: TGTGCCAGCAGCTTGGCGGGACAGCCCCAGCATTTT; CDR3 protein: CASSLAGQPQHF
J gene: TRBJ2-5; D gene: .; V gene: TRBV6-1; clone size: .; CDR3 DNA: TGTGCCAGCACCGGAACAGGGCGAGGGACCCAGTACTTC; CDR3 protein: CASTGTGRGTQYF
J gene: TRBJ2-1; D gene: TRBD1; V gene: TRBV28; clone size: few; CDR3 DNA: TGTGCCAGCAGTTTCTCCGGGACAGGGGACCCCTACAATGAGCAGTTCTTC; CDR3 protein: CASSFSGTGDPYNEQFF